Here is one T cell receptor (beta chain) with its context. Antigen unknown. The sample belongs to a study of CD4+ T cells in melanoma. General study findings and limits: CD8+ T cell, macrophage and B cell function reportedly correlated with neoantigen-specific CD4+ T cells. Neoantigen-specific CD4+ T cells in melanoma reportedly had diverse differentiation states.

This CDR3 has 13 amino acids. The junction had 2 bases not matched to a gene; V was cut back by 6 bases and J by 1 base. In germline, CDR1 is MNHNS, CDR2 SASEGT. The protocol was immunoSEQ multiplex PCR, while the TCRdb copy is restricted to in-frame clones and leaves out a portion. Among over 130,000 clones, around nine tenths were seen once, and the ten largest hold 1.5% to 1.7%. The J gene is TRBJ1-1, the V gene TRBV6-1; 7 bases match TRBD1. The sequence was collected from a human donor with melanoma. CDR3 in amino acids: CASRGQPNTEAFF. For the CDR3, the DNA is TGTGCCAGCAGGGGACAGCCGAACACTGAAGCTTTCTTT.